These 23 T cell receptor beta chains share one sample of origin, sequenced in a study of blood T cell repertoires in COVID-19. The data were produced by immunoSEQ multiplex PCR, yet TCRdb's version contains in-frame clones alone and is incomplete. The table records just under 65,000 clones, approximately 80% of them present only once. The specimen was peripheral blood. The receptor set was obtained from a man aged 55 to 70 with COVID-19, enrolled during active disease.

The chain has TRBV2 and TRBJ2-5; TRBD2 aligns across 16 bases. J was trimmed by 4 bases and V by 11 bases; bases with no gene match: 4. This CDR3 region has 14 residues. From germline, CDR1 is SNHLY and CDR2 FYNNEI. The CDR3 loop reads CAGGTSGRAETQYF. The CDR3, as DNA: TGTGCCGGCGGGACTAGCGGGAGGGCAGAGACCCAGTACTTC.

The genes are TRBV7-9 and TRBJ2-3; 9 positions agree with TRBD2. V trimming: 1 base; J trimming: 4 bases; junction bases outside the gene matches: 3. The length of the CDR3 is 15 residues. Germline V gene lookup returns CDR1 SEHNR and CDR2 FQNEAQ (reference sequence). The CDR3 protein is CASSLVAGGSDTQYF. The CDR3 DNA follows: TGTGCCAGCAGCTTAGTGGCGGGGGGGTCAGATACGCAGTATTTT.

This clone was observed a single time. The V and J genes are TRBV7-3 and TRBJ2-1; D possibly corresponds to TRBD2 (5 bases). The V gene lost 5 bases and the J gene lost 3 bases, with 11 bases spanning the gap. Germline V CDR1 and CDR2: SGHTA, FQGTGA. This CDR3 is built from 14 residues. In nucleotides, the CDR3 is TGTGCCAGCAGCCCCACCGGGGACTACAATGAGCAGTTCTTC. This gives the protein CASSPTGDYNEQFF. Using reference TRBV7-3 and TRBJ2-1 for the parts outside the CDR3, the full variable domain is GAGVSQTPSNKVTEKGKYVELRCDPISGHTALYWYRQSLGQGPEFLIYFQGTGAADDSGLPNDRFFAVRPEGSVSTLKIQRTERGDSAVYLCASSPTGDYNEQFFGPGTRLTVL.

V gene TRBV4-1 combines with J gene TRBJ1-4; perhaps TRBD1 as D (6 bases). The CDR3 has 16 amino acids. With 0 bases removed from V and 3 bases from J, the gap between germline ends came to 11 bases. CDR1 MGHRA and CDR2 YSYEKL come from the germline V gene. The CDR3 spells CASSQDRQEANEKLFF. CDR3 nucleotide sequence: TGCGCCAGCAGCCAAGACAGACAGGAGGCTAATGAAAAACTGTTTTTT.

The gene calls are TRBV30 and TRBJ2-7, with D perhaps matching TRBD1 (5 bases). CDR3 length equals 14 residues. The germline V gene encodes CDR1 GTSNPN and CDR2 SVGIG (reference sequence). Trimming cost V 5 bases and J 5 bases, with 19 bases left between them. The CDR3 region has the DNA TGTGCCTGGGATCTTGGCAGGGAAGGTAACGAGCAGTACTTC. Translation gives CAWDLGREGNEQYF.

V usage is TRBV7-6 and J usage is TRBJ2-2; D is possibly TRBD1 (5 bases). V was cut by 1 base and J by 4 bases, with 10 bases left in between. The germline gives CDR1 SGHVS, CDR2 FNYEAQ. The CDR3 sequence is 15 residues long. CDR3 amino acids: CASSLVAGPTGELFF. The CDR3 nucleotides are TGTGCCAGCAGCTTAGTCGCAGGGCCCACCGGGGAGCTGTTTTTT.

V gene TRBV5-1 combines with J gene TRBJ1-1, with a possible D match to TRBD1 (6 bases). The length of the CDR3 is 16 residues. Germline V gene sequence: CDR1 SGHRS, CDR2 YFSETQ. V lost 4 bases, J lost 1 base, and 17 bases lay in between. Written as DNA, the CDR3 is TGCGCCAGCAGCATTGAGGGAATGGGACAGAACACTGAAGCTTTCTTT. Encoded protein: CASSIEGMGQNTEAFF. Together with reference TRBV5-1 and TRBJ1-1, the CDR3 gives the full variable domain: KAGVTQTPRYLIKTRGQQVTLSCSPISGHRSVSWYQQTPGQGLQFLFEYFSETQRNKGNFPGRFSGRQFSNSRSEMNVSTLELGDSALYLCASSIEGMGQNTEAFFGQGTRLTVV.

The chain couples TRBV25-1 to TRBJ1-3; D call uncertain. The germline gives CDR1 MGHDK, CDR2 SYGVNS. The V end lost 3 bases, the J end lost 0 bases, and 9 bases lay between the germline ends. The CDR3 is made up of 15 amino acids. CDR3 region: CASSDPEVSGNTIYF. CDR3 DNA sequence: TGTGCCAGCAGTGACCCCGAGGTCTCTGGAAACACCATATATTTT.

V is TRBV5-4 and J is TRBJ2-5, with 7 bases lining up with TRBD2. CDR1 is SGHNT and CDR2 is YYREEE in the germline V gene (reference sequence). V shed 2 bases, J shed 4 bases, and the junction held 8 bases outside the gene matches. This CDR3 region has 15 residues. This CDR3 reads CASSFQGAGPETQYF. The CDR3 bases are TGTGCCAGCAGCTTTCAGGGAGCGGGGCCAGAGACCCAGTACTTC.

This chain's CDR3 is CASRRDRWSSGANVLTF. The CDR3 nucleotides are TGTGCCAGCAGGCGGGACAGGTGGAGCTCTGGGGCCAACGTCCTGACTTTC. The V call is TRBV2, the J call TRBJ2-6; 8 positions agree with TRBD1. Trimming at V came to 6 bases and at J to 0 bases, leaving 7 bases not matched to a gene. This CDR3 comprises 17 residues. Looked up from germline, CDR1 is SNHLY and CDR2 is FYNNEI.

There are a few counts of this clone. V and J are TRBV30 and TRBJ1-5, with no clear D. Trimming took 1 base from V and 3 from J, leaving 13 bases between them. The germline gives CDR1 GTSNPN, CDR2 SVGIG (reference sequence). This CDR3 is built from 15 residues. CDR3 coding DNA: TGTGCCTGGAGTGCAGTGGGGAGGAACAATCAGCCCCAGCATTTT. The encoded protein is CAWSAVGRNNQPQHF.

This chain joins TRBV19 and TRBJ2-1, with 8 bases identical to TRBD2. The CDR3 runs to 15 residues. J was trimmed by 2 bases and V by 5 bases; bases with no gene match: 5. CDR1 and CDR2 (germline): LNHDA, SQIVND (reference sequence). The CDR3 here is CASSPLTSAYNEQFF. In DNA form, the CDR3 reads TGTGCCAGTAGTCCTCTGACTAGCGCCTACAATGAGCAGTTCTTC.

This clone occurred many times. The chain has TRBV3-1 (or the pseudogene TRBV3-2) and TRBJ2-1; D possibly corresponds to TRBD1 (6 bases). CDR3 length: 15 amino acids. V lost 3 bases to trimming and J lost 8 bases, with 17 bases between them. Germline CDR1 LGHDT, CDR2 YNNKEL (reference sequence). CDR3 region: CASSHTQGGEDEQFF. DNA of the CDR3: TGTGCCAGCAGCCATACCCAAGGGGGTGAGGATGAGCAGTTCTTC.

This clone was picked up a small number of times. This rearrangement joins TRBV7-9 to TRBJ1-1; no definite D call. Germline V gene sequence: CDR1 SEHNR, CDR2 FQNEAQ (reference sequence). Trimming took off 5 bases at V and 3 bases at J, with 10 bases between the two ends. The CDR3 has 13 amino acids. The CDR3 loop reads CASSALVDTEAFF. The CDR3 nucleotides read TGTGCCAGCAGCGCACTCGTGGACACTGAAGCTTTCTTT.

The gene calls are TRBV19 and TRBJ1-2; maybe TRBD1 (5 bases). This CDR3 has 12 amino acids. CDR1 is LNHDA, CDR2 SQIVND, per germline (reference sequence). V was clipped by 4 bases and J by 7 bases, with 10 bases between them. The CDR3: CASSRQPRGYTF. CDR3 in DNA: TGTGCCAGTAGTAGACAGCCCCGTGGCTACACCTTC.

The rearrangement joins TRBV3-1 (or the pseudogene TRBV3-2) to TRBJ2-1; 10 nucleotides align to TRBD2. This CDR3 contains 16 residues. Germline CDR1 reads LGHDT; CDR2 reads YNNKEL (reference sequence). V shed 4 bases and J 8 bases; nucleotides not matched to a gene: 11. The CDR3: CASSPIQAGGPDEQFF. The DNA for the CDR3 is TGTGCCAGCAGCCCGATACAAGCGGGAGGGCCCGATGAGCAGTTCTTC.

The CDR3 spells CASSFNGAYEQYF. The CDR3 nucleotides read TGCGCCAGCAGCTTCAACGGAGCCTACGAGCAGTACTTC. This rearrangement joins TRBV5-1 to TRBJ2-7; D gene ambiguous. The germline V gene has CDR1 SGHRS and CDR2 YFSETQ. This CDR3 region has 13 residues. The V end was cut by 2 bases, the J end by 2 bases, with 8 bases between.

The gene calls are TRBV5-1 and TRBJ1-2; D call uncertain. Trimming stripped 5 bases from V and 4 bases from J, with 12 bases between. This CDR3 is 13 amino acids long. Germline V lookup: CDR1 SGHRS, CDR2 YFSETQ. CDR3: CASSTPEVYGYTF. The CDR3 coding sequence is TGCGCCAGCAGTACCCCAGAAGTCTATGGCTACACCTTC.

V gene TRBV7-9 combines with J gene TRBJ2-3, with 9 bases aligning to TRBD2. V lost 4 bases, J lost 5 bases, and 13 bases stayed unmatched. The CDR3 covers 17 residues. The germline CDR1 and CDR2 sequences are SEHNR and FQNEAQ (reference sequence). The CDR3 here is CASSSLARGGVGDTQYF. The CDR3, as DNA: TGTGCCAGCAGCTCCTTAGCGCGGGGGGGCGTCGGAGATACGCAGTATTTT.

The chain carries TRBV10-2 and TRBJ2-7, with D maybe TRBD1 (5 bases). The CDR3 consists of 15 residues. Germline CDR1 reads WSHSY; CDR2 reads SAAADI. V gave up 0 bases and J gave up 3 bases, with 12 bases separating them. CDR3 protein: CASSESSFRVYEQYF. Written as DNA, the CDR3 is TGCGCCAGCAGTGAGTCCAGTTTCAGGGTCTACGAGCAGTACTTC.

This chain links TRBV9 with TRBJ1-6; tentative D call: TRBD1 (6 bases). This CDR3 has 14 residues. Germline assignment: CDR1 SGDLS and CDR2 YYNGEE. The germline V and J ends were trimmed by 3 bases and 5 bases, with 9 bases remaining between them. The CDR3 is CASSGGQNNSPLHF. The CDR3 coding sequence is TGTGCCAGCAGCGGGGGACAAAATAATTCACCCCTCCACTTT.

This clone was detected only once. This rearrangement joins TRBV5-1 to TRBJ2-7; 7 nucleotides agree with TRBD1. The CDR3 runs to 12 residues. Germline assignment: CDR1 SGHRS and CDR2 YFSETQ. V lost 0 bases, J lost 7 bases, and 1 base stayed unmatched. CDR3 residues: CASSLEQGEQYF. Written as DNA, the CDR3 is TGCGCCAGCAGCTTGGAACAGGGGGAGCAGTACTTC. Drawing the rest from reference TRBV5-1 and TRBJ2-7, the complete variable domain is KAGVTQTPRYLIKTRGQQVTLSCSPISGHRSVSWYQQTPGQGLQFLFEYFSETQRNKGNFPGRFSGRQFSNSRSEMNVSTLELGDSALYLCASSLEQGEQYFGPGTRLTVT.

The chain is built from TRBV9 and TRBJ1-5, with D possibly TRBD1 on 6 matching bases. From germline, CDR1 is SGDLS and CDR2 YYNGEE. The V gene lost 0 bases and the J gene lost 5 bases, with 12 bases spanning the gap. The CDR3 sequence is 15 residues long. CDR3 in amino acids: CASSVEGVIDQPQHF. The CDR3 nucleotides are TGTGCCAGCAGCGTAGAGGGGGTGATCGATCAGCCCCAGCATTTT.